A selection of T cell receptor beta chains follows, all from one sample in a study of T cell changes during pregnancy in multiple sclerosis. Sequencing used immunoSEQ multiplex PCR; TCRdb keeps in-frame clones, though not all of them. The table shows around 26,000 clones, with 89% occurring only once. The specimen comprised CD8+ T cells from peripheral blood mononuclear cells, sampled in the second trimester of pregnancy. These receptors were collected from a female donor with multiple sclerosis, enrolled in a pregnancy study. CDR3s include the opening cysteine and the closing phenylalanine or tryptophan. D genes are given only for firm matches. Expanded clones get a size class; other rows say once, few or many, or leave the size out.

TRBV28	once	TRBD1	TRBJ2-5	TGTGCCAGCAGGAACGCAGGGGGCGAGGTAGAGACCCAGTACTTC	CASRNAGGEVETQYF
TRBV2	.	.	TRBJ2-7	TGTGCCAGCAGCGGGTGGGGGCAAACCTACGAGCAGTACTTC	CASSGWGQTYEQYF
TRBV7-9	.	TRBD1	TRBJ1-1	TGTGCCAGCAGCTCCAGACAGGGATATTTGAACACTGAAGCTTTCTTT	CASSSRQGYLNTEAFF
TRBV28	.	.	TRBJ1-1	TGTGCCAGCAGTTTAGCCGCCGGGTTCATCCCACTACATATGAACACTGAAGCTTTCTTT	CASSLAAGFIPLHMNTEAFF
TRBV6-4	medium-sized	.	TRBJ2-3	TGTGCCAGCAGTGCGGGAGGCACAGATACGCAGTATTTT	CASSAGGTDTQYF
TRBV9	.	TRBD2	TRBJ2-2	TGTGCCAGCAGCACCGGGACTAGGGACACCGGGGAGCTGTTTTTT	CASSTGTRDTGELFF
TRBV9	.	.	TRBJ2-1	TGTGCCAGCAGCCAGCCGGGGAGTAGCAATGAGCAGTTCTTC	CASSQPGSSNEQFF
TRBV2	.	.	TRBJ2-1	TGTGCCAGCAGTGAAGGGCTGCTGGGGGCGTCCTACAATGAGCAGTTCTTC	CASSEGLLGASYNEQFF
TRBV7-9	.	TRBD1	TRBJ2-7	TGTGCCAGCAGCTTAGTCCGGACAGGGGATTACGAGCAGTACTTC	CASSLVRTGDYEQYF
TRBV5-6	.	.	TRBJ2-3	TGTGCCACCCGCCTTCGGACTCCAGATTTGTACACAGATACGCAGTATTTT	CATRLRTPDLYTDTQYF
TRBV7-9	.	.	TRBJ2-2	TGTGCCAGTCGTAGAACCGGGGAGCTGTTTTTT	CASRRTGELFF
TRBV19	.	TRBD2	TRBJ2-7	TGTGCCAGTAGTCTGTCCGCCGGACTAGCTTCGTGGAGGGAGCAGTACTTC	CASSLSAGLASWREQYF
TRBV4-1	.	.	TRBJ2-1	TGCGCCAGCAGCTCATCCCGGGACATCTCCTACAATGAGCAGTTCTTC	CASSSSRDISYNEQFF
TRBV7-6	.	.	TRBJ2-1	TGTGCCAGCAGCTTTTTCGCGGACTCCTACAATGAGCAGTTCTTC	CASSFFADSYNEQFF
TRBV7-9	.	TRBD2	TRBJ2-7	TGTGCCAGCAGCTCACCTGGACTAGCGGGAGCAGTCTACGAGCAGTACTTC	CASSSPGLAGAVYEQYF
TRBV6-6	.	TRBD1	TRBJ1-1	TGTGCCAGCAGTTCTGGACAGGGTGAAGCTTTCTTT	CASSSGQGEAFF
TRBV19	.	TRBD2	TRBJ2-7	TGTGCCAGTAGCGAACTAGCGGGATTTTTCTACGAGCAGTACTTC	CASSELAGFFYEQYF
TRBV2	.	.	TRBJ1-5	TGTGCCAGCAGTGAAGCGCGGGGGGCGAATCAGCCCCAGCATTTT	CASSEARGANQPQHF
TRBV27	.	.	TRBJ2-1	TGTGCCAGCAGTATAGCAACAGGGAACCCTCCGTTCTTC	CASSIATGNPPFF
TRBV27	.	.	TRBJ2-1	TGTGCCAGCACAGCGGGCTATAGCTCCTACAATGAGCAGTTCTTC	CASTAGYSSYNEQFF
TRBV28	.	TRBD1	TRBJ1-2	TGTGCCAGCAGGTCCTCGGGACAGGAGTACGGCTACACCTTC	CASRSSGQEYGYTF
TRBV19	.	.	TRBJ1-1	TGTGCCAGTATGGATCGAGGGTGGGCAGAAGCTTTCTTT	CASMDRGWAEAFF
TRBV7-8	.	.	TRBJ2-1	TGTGCCAGCAGCTTAGGTGGGCCCCGAATCATAGGGGGTAGCGAGCAGTTCTTC	CASSLGGPRIIGGSEQFF
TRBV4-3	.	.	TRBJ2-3	TGCGCCAGCAGCCAAGCCCTCGGGGCAGATACGCAGTATTTT	CASSQALGADTQYF
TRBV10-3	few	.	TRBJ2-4	TGTGCCATCAGTGAGGGAACAGTTGTAACCAAAAACATTCAGTACTTC	CAISEGTVVTKNIQYF
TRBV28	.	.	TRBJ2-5	TGTGCCAGCAGGGGGCATTTCCAAGAGACCCAGTACTTC	CASRGHFQETQYF
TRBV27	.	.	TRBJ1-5	TGTGCCAGCAGTTTTTCAGGCAACGGTCAGCCCCAGCATTTT	CASSFSGNGQPQHF
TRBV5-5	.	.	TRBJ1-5	TGTGCCAGCAGCTTGGCTCAGGGTTATAGCAATCAGCCCCAGCATTTT	CASSLAQGYSNQPQHF
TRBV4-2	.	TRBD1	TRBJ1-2	TGTGCCAGCAGCCCCCAGGGGGCGGACTATGGCTACACCTTC	CASSPQGADYGYTF
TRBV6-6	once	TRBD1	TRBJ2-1	TGTGCCAGCAGTTACCGGACAGGACGATACAATGAGCAGTTCTTC	CASSYRTGRYNEQFF
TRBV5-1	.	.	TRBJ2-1	TGCGCCAGCAGCTTGTCCACTCCCTCCTACAATGAGCAGTTCTTC	CASSLSTPSYNEQFF
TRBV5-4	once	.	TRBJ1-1	TGTGCCAGCAGCCCGGGACTCGGGCAAGGAGCTTTCTTT	CASSPGLGQGAFF
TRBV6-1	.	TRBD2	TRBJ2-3	TGTGCCAGCAGTGAAACTCTGGGTGGCGGGGGGCAGTATTTT	CASSETLGGGGQYF
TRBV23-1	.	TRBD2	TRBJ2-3	TGCGCCCCCAGGGAGGGGCCAGATACGCAGTATTTT	CAPREGPDTQYF
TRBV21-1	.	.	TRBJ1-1	TGTGCCAGCAGCAACATCAGGGGGCGCCTCCGGATGAACACTGAAGCTTTCTTT	CASSNIRGRLRMNTEAFF
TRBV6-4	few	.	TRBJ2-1	TGTGCCAGCAGTGACTCAGCGGGCTCCTACAATGAGCAGTTCTTC	CASSDSAGSYNEQFF
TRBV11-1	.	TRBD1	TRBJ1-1	TGTGCCAGCAGCTCCGGGACAGGGGGCCTAAGGACTGAAGCTTTCTTT	CASSSGTGGLRTEAFF
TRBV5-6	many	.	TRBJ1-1	TGTGCCAGCAGCTTGGCCAGGGATCCAGACACTGAAGCTTTCTTT	CASSLARDPDTEAFF
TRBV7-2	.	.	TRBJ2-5	TGTGCCAGCAGCGCCCCGGAGGGGTACCAAGAGACCCAGTACTTC	CASSAPEGYQETQYF
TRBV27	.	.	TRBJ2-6	TGTGCCAGCGGAGCGGCGGGGTCGCCTGGGGCCAACGTCCTGACTTTC	CASGAAGSPGANVLTF
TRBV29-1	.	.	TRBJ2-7	TGCAGCGTCAGGGGACGGCAGTACGAGCAGTACTTC	CSVRGRQYEQYF
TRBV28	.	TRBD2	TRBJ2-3	TGTGCCAGCGGTTCCGGGAGCGGGAGTACAGATACGCAGTATTTT	CASGSGSGSTDTQYF
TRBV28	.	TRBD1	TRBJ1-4	TGTGCCAGCACCCTAAGCGGGACAGGGGCTGAAAAACTGTTTTTT	CASTLSGTGAEKLFF
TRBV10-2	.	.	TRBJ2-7	TGCGCCAGCAGTGAGTCTTCCTCGGTTTTGTACGAGCAGTACTTC	CASSESSSVLYEQYF
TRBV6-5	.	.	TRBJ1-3	TGTGCCAGCAGTTCGGGTTCTGGAAACACCATATATTTT	CASSSGSGNTIYF